These T cell receptor beta chains were read from a single sample in a study of shared clonotypes between healthy human individuals. Sequencing was performed with immunoSEQ multiplex PCR; in TCRdb, only in-frame clones are kept and a portion is missing. The table lists approximately 2.3 million clones, roughly 93% of them singletons. The specimen sequenced was naive CD4+ T cells from PBMCs. These receptors were collected from a man younger than 35 in good health. Some clones in this sample may be carry-over from other donors' samples. CDR3s include the opening cysteine and the closing phenylalanine or tryptophan. The order of the fields is J gene, V gene, clone size, D gene, CDR3 DNA, CDR3 protein. D genes are given only for firm matches. Clone size is given for some rows only: seen once, a few or many times, or a class if the clone is expanded.

J: TRBJ2-1
V: TRBV28
size: NA
D: NA
DNA: TGTGCCAGCAGTCCCGGGGGAGCCCATTACCGCCTCAATGAGCAGTTCTTC
CDR3: CASSPGGAHYRLNEQFF

J: TRBJ1-1
V: TRBV5-1
size: NA
D: TRBD1
DNA: TGCGCCAGCAGCCCCCGACAGGGATCTGAAGCTTTCTTT
CDR3: CASSPRQGSEAFF

J: TRBJ2-3
V: TRBV9
size: once
D: NA
DNA: TGTGCCAGCAGTCTACGTCGTGCAGGGGCAGATACGCAGTATTTT
CDR3: CASSLRRAGADTQYF

J: TRBJ2-3
V: TRBV9
size: NA
D: TRBD2
DNA: TGTGCCAGCAGCCCTCGGACTAGCGGGACCACAGATACGCAGTATTTT
CDR3: CASSPRTSGTTDTQYF

J: TRBJ2-1
V: TRBV4-2
size: NA
D: TRBD2
DNA: TGTGCCAGCAGCGCCCGGACTAGCGGGAGCTATGAGCAGTTCTTC
CDR3: CASSARTSGSYEQFF

J: TRBJ2-1
V: TRBV7-2
size: NA
D: TRBD2
DNA: TGTGCCAGCAGCTTAGAGCCTAGCGGGGATCCTCCCTCCTACAATGAGCAGTTCTTC
CDR3: CASSLEPSGDPPSYNEQFF

J: TRBJ2-6
V: TRBV18
size: NA
D: NA
DNA: TGTGCCAGCTCACCACGAGGGGAAGCTGGGGCCAACGTCCTGACTTTC
CDR3: CASSPRGEAGANVLTF

J: TRBJ2-1
V: TRBV7-6
size: NA
D: NA
DNA: TGTGCCAGCAGCTCCCCCGACCGGGGCAATGAGCAGTTCTTC
CDR3: CASSSPDRGNEQFF

J: TRBJ1-2
V: TRBV7-3
size: NA
D: NA
DNA: TGTGCCAGCAGCTTAGGGCAGGGAAGGTACTATGGCTACACCTTC
CDR3: CASSLGQGRYYGYTF

J: TRBJ2-1
V: TRBV9
size: few
D: NA
DNA: TGTGCCAGCAGCGCCCTAGGGGGGGCCTACAATGAGCAGTTCTTC
CDR3: CASSALGGAYNEQFF

J: TRBJ2-1
V: TRBV28
size: NA
D: TRBD2
DNA: TGTGCCAGCGAGACTAGCGGATACAATGAGCAGTTCTTC
CDR3: CASETSGYNEQFF

J: TRBJ2-3
V: TRBV7-9
size: NA
D: NA
DNA: TGTGCCAGCAGCCCGCTAGCCACTGCTAGCACAGATACGCAGTATTTT
CDR3: CASSPLATASTDTQYF

J: TRBJ2-5
V: TRBV5-1
size: once
D: NA
DNA: TGCGCCAGCAGCTTGACAGTTCAGGAGACCCAGTACTTC
CDR3: CASSLTVQETQYF

J: TRBJ1-1
V: TRBV4-2
size: NA
D: TRBD1
DNA: TGTGCCAGCAGCCAAGACCAGAATAAGGGGGCGAGGACTGAAGCTTTCTTT
CDR3: CASSQDQNKGARTEAFF

J: TRBJ2-1
V: TRBV6-1
size: NA
D: NA
DNA: TGTGCCAGCAGTGAATTCGGACGAACACCTTCCTACAATGAGCAGTTCTTC
CDR3: CASSEFGRTPSYNEQFF

J: TRBJ2-1
V: TRBV5-1
size: NA
D: NA
DNA: TGCGCCAGCAGCAACGGACGCTCCTACAATGAGCAGTTCTTC
CDR3: CASSNGRSYNEQFF

J: TRBJ2-2
V: TRBV19
size: NA
D: TRBD2
DNA: TGTGCCAGTAGTGGGGGACTAGCGGGAGTGGTCAGGACCGGGGAGCTGTTTTTT
CDR3: CASSGGLAGVVRTGELFF

J: TRBJ1-2
V: TRBV9
size: NA
D: NA
DNA: TGTGCCAGCAGCGTAGGGGGGAACTATGGCTACACCTTC
CDR3: CASSVGGNYGYTF

J: TRBJ2-7
V: TRBV28
size: NA
D: TRBD1
DNA: TGTGCCAGCAGTTCGACCGGGACAGCAAACTACGAGCAGTACTTC
CDR3: CASSSTGTANYEQYF

J: TRBJ2-5
V: TRBV2
size: once
D: TRBD1
DNA: TGTGCCAGCAGCCCCTTGACAGGGGGGCAAGAGACCCAGTACTTC
CDR3: CASSPLTGGQETQYF

J: TRBJ2-5
V: TRBV5-1
size: NA
D: NA
DNA: TGCGCCAGCAGCCCCCGAGGGGCGCGAGCAGAGACCCAGTACTTC
CDR3: CASSPRGARAETQYF

J: TRBJ2-3
V: TRBV14
size: NA
D: TRBD1
DNA: TGTGCCAGCAGCCAAGTTGGGACAGTGGCAGATACGCAGTATTTT
CDR3: CASSQVGTVADTQYF

J: TRBJ2-5
V: TRBV5-1
size: NA
D: TRBD2
DNA: TGCGCCAGCAGCTTGGAGGGACTAAAGGAGACCCAGTACTTC
CDR3: CASSLEGLKETQYF

J: TRBJ2-3
V: TRBV7-9
size: NA
D: TRBD2
DNA: TGTGCCAGCAGCTTATACGCGACTAGCGGGGCGGCAGATACGCAGTATTTT
CDR3: CASSLYATSGAADTQYF

J: TRBJ2-1
V: TRBV11-2
size: NA
D: TRBD2
DNA: TGTGCCAGCAGCTTAGTTGTAGCGGGGGGCTATGAGCAGTTCTTC
CDR3: CASSLVVAGGYEQFF

J: TRBJ2-3
V: TRBV15
size: NA
D: TRBD1
DNA: TGTGCCACCAGCAGAGCGGGGACAGGGTACGGATCAGATACGCAGTATTTT
CDR3: CATSRAGTGYGSDTQYF

J: TRBJ1-2
V: TRBV29-1
size: few
D: NA
DNA: TGCAGCGTTGGCCCATACACCTTC
CDR3: CSVGPYTF

J: TRBJ2-7
V: TRBV29-1
size: NA
D: NA
DNA: TGCAGCGCGAGTGACACGCGTTTCTCCTACGAGCAGTACTTC
CDR3: CSASDTRFSYEQYF

J: TRBJ1-1
V: TRBV7-9
size: NA
D: TRBD1
DNA: TGTGCCAGCAGCGGACGCCCCCAGGACAGGGGCATTGAAGCTTTCTTT
CDR3: CASSGRPQDRGIEAFF

J: TRBJ2-2
V: TRBV5-4
size: NA
D: NA
DNA: TGTGCCGCAGGGGCGGAAGCGAACACCGGGGAGCTGTTTTTT
CDR3: CAAGAEANTGELFF

J: TRBJ2-7
V: TRBV7-2
size: NA
D: TRBD2
DNA: TGTGCCAGCAGCTCAGCGGGAGGGTTCAACGAGCAGTACTTC
CDR3: CASSSAGGFNEQYF

J: TRBJ2-7
V: TRBV29-1
size: NA
D: NA
DNA: TGCAGCGTTGTTTGGCTAGAGTTGACCGAGCAGTACTTC
CDR3: CSVVWLELTEQYF

J: TRBJ1-2
V: TRBV4-1
size: NA
D: TRBD1
DNA: TGCGCCAGCAGCCAAGCGGGGGGACAGGGGGTAGTGTATGGCTACACCTTC
CDR3: CASSQAGGQGVVYGYTF

J: TRBJ1-5
V: TRBV10-3
size: NA
D: NA
DNA: TGTGCCATCAGTGACCTAAATAATCAGCCCCAGCATTTT
CDR3: CAISDLNNQPQHF

J: TRBJ2-7
V: TRBV28
size: once
D: TRBD1
DNA: TGTGCCAGCAGTTTATTTTTGGGACAGGGCAAGGAGCAGTACTTC
CDR3: CASSLFLGQGKEQYF

J: TRBJ2-1
V: TRBV7-8
size: NA
D: NA
DNA: TGTGCCAGCAGCTTAGGGTCCCCGGGGGTAAATGAGCAGTTCTTC
CDR3: CASSLGSPGVNEQFF

J: TRBJ2-7
V: TRBV28
size: NA
D: NA
DNA: TGTGCCAGCAGTTTAGCGGGAACCACCTCCTACGAGCAGTACTTC
CDR3: CASSLAGTTSYEQYF

J: TRBJ1-3
V: TRBV5-1
size: NA
D: NA
DNA: TGCGCCAGCAGCTTCGCGGGGACCTCGACAGGAAACACCATATATTTT
CDR3: CASSFAGTSTGNTIYF

J: TRBJ1-2
V: TRBV6-1
size: NA
D: TRBD1
DNA: TGTGCCAGCAGTGAACTAGAACGGACAGGGGACGGCTACACCTTC
CDR3: CASSELERTGDGYTF

J: TRBJ2-7
V: TRBV6-6
size: NA
D: TRBD1
DNA: TGTGCCAGCAGTTACCGGGGACAGGGTGGGCACGAGCAGTACTTC
CDR3: CASSYRGQGGHEQYF

J: TRBJ2-1
V: TRBV5-4
size: NA
D: TRBD1
DNA: TGTGCCAGCAGCTCTGGGGGACAGGGGCCTTACAATGAGCAGTTCTTC
CDR3: CASSSGGQGPYNEQFF

J: TRBJ1-1
V: TRBV18
size: NA
D: NA
DNA: TGTGCCAGCTCAGAGAACACTGAAGCTTTCTTT
CDR3: CASSENTEAFF

J: TRBJ1-2
V: TRBV19
size: NA
D: NA
DNA: TGTGCCCGAGCGACCGGGACCTATGGCTACACCTTC
CDR3: CARATGTYGYTF